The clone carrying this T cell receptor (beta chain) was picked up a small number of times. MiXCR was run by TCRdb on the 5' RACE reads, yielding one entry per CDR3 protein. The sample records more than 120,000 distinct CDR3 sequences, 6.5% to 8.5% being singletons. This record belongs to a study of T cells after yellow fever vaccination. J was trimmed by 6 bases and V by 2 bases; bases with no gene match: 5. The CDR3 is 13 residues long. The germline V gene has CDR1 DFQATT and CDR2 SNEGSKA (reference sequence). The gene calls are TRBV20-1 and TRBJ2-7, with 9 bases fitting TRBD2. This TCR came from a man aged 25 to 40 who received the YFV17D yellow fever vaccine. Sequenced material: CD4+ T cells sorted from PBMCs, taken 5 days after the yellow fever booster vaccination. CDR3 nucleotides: TGCAGTGCTAGATATAGCGGGAGAGGCGAGCAGTACTTC. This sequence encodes CSARYSGRGEQYF.